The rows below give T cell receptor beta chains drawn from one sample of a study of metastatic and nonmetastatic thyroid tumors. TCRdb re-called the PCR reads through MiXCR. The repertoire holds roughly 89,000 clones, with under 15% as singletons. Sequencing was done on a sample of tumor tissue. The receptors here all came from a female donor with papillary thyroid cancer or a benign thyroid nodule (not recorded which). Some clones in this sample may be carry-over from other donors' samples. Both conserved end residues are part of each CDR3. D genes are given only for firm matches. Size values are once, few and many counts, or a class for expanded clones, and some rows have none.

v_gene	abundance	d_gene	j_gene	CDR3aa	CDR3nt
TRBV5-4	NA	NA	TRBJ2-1	CASSLGRDNNEQFF	TGTGCCAGCAGCTTGGGGCGGGATAACAATGAGCAGTTCTTC
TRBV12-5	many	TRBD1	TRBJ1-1	CASERQGYTEAFF	TGTGCTAGTGAGAGACAGGGGTACACTGAAGCTTTCTTT
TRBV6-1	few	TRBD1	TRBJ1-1	CASSEAGQIFMNTEAFF	TGTGCCAGCAGTGAAGCGGGACAGATATTTATGAACACTGAAGCTTTCTTT
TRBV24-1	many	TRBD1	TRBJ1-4	CATSAYDRGNEKLFF	TGTGCCACCAGTGCCTACGACAGGGGGAATGAAAAACTGTTTTTT
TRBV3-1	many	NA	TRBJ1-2	CASSQTNYGYTF	TGTGCCAGCAGCCAAACTAACTATGGCTACACCTTC
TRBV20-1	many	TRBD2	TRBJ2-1	CSARVEGLGYEQFF	TGCAGTGCTAGAGTGGAAGGACTAGGGTATGAGCAGTTCTTC
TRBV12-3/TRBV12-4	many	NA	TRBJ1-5	CASHSDPRNQPQHF	TGTGCCAGCCATTCGGACCCGAGAAATCAGCCCCAGCATTTT
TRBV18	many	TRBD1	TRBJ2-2	CASSPSGQGGTGELFF	TGTGCCAGCTCACCCTCGGGACAGGGTGGTACCGGGGAGCTGTTTTTT
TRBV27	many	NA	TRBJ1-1	CASRGTNTEAFF	TGTGCCAGCAGGGGCACGAACACTGAAGCTTTCTTT
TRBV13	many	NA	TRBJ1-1	CASSLAAGDTEAFF	TGTGCCAGCAGCTTAGCTGCAGGAGACACTGAAGCTTTCTTT
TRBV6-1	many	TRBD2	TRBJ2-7	CASSERDYVYEQYF	TGTGCCAGCAGTGAAAGGGACTACGTATACGAGCAGTACTTC
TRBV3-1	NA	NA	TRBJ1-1	CASSRGTPSLRMNTEAFF	TGTGCCAGCAGCCGGGGGACACCTAGTCTCCGCATGAACACTGAAGCTTTCTTT
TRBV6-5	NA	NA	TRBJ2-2	CASSYSFPGSGELFF	TGTGCCAGCAGTTACTCATTCCCGGGATCGGGGGAGTTGTTTTTT
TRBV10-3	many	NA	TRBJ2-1	CAIRRKAEEQFF	TGTGCCATCAGACGAAAAGCTGAAGAGCAGTTCTTC
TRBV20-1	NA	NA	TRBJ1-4	CSARDSGPANEKLFF	NA
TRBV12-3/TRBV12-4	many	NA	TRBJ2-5	CASKSWGTQYF	TGTGCCAGTAAATCGTGGGGGACCCAGTACTTC
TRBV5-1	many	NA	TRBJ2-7	CASSTPGAIAYEQYF	TGCGCCAGCAGCACCCCGGGCGCGATAGCCTACGAGCAGTACTTC
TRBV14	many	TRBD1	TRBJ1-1	CASSQDRGRNTEAFF	TGTGCCAGCAGCCAAGACAGGGGGCGTAACACTGAAGCTTTCTTT
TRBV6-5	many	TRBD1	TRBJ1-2	CASSYSRQGYNYGYTF	TGTGCCAGCAGTTACTCCCGACAGGGGTATAACTATGGCTACACCTTC
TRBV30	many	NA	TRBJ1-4	CAWSVWGGEKLFF	TGTGCCTGGAGTGTTTGGGGAGGTGAAAAACTGTTTTTT
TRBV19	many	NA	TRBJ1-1	CASTHPREGNTEAFF	TGTGCCAGTACCCACCCCCGGGAGGGGAACACTGAAGCTTTCTTT
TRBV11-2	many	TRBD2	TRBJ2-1	CASSSTTSGTYNEQFF	TGTGCCAGCAGCTCGACGACTAGCGGGACGTACAATGAGCAGTTCTTC
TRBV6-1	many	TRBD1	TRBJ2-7	CAIRTGIYEQYF	TGTGCCATTCGGACAGGGATCTACGAGCAGTACTTC
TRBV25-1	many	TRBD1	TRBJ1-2	CASSDQGGMVYGYTF	TGTGCCAGCAGTGATCAGGGGGGCATGGTCTATGGCTACACCTTC
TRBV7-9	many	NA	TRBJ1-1	CASSLASQGMVAFF	TGTGCCAGCAGCTTAGCATCCCAGGGCATGGTAGCTTTCTTT
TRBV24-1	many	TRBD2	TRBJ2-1	CATSDLLAGMGEQFF	TGTGCCACCAGTGATTTACTAGCGGGAATGGGTGAGCAGTTCTTC
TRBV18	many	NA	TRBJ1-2	CASSPGRDYGYTF	TGTGCCAGCTCACCCGGACGGGACTATGGCTACACCTTC
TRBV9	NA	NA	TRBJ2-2	CASIAVVTGELFF	TGTGCCAGCATCGCCGTAGTTACCGGGGAGCTGTTTTTT
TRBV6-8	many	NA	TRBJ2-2	CASSSGTGELFF	TGTGCCAGCAGTTCCGGCACCGGGGAGCTGTTTTTT
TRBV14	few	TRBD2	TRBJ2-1	CASSAREASGSPEQFF	TGTGCCAGCAGCGCAAGAGAGGCTAGCGGGAGTCCTGAGCAGTTCTTC
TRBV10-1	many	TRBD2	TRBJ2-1	CASSETSESNEQFF	TGCGCCAGCAGTGAAACTAGCGAGTCAAATGAGCAGTTCTTC
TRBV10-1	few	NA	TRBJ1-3	CASSEDFPSSGNTIYF	TGCGCCAGCAGTGAGGATTTCCCCAGCTCTGGAAACACCATATATTTT
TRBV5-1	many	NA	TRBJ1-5	CASSLDPMGQPQHF	TGCGCCAGCAGCTTGGACCCCATGGGGCAGCCCCAGCATTTT
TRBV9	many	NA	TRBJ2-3	CASSPGRENTQYF	TGTGCCAGCAGCCCCGGCCGGGAGAATACGCAGTATTTT
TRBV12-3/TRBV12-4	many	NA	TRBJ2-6	CASSRAANVLTF	TGTGCCAGCAGTCGCGCGGCCAACGTCCTGACTTTC
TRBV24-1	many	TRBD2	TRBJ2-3	CATSGSTSGSTDTQYF	TGTGCCACCAGTGGTTCGACTAGCGGGAGCACAGATACGCAGTATTTT
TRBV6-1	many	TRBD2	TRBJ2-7	CASSQGLAGDNEQYF	TGTGCCAGCAGTCAAGGACTAGCGGGAGATAACGAGCAGTACTTC
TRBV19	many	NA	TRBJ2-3	CASSIGGGFGDTQYF	TGTGCCAGTAGTATCGGAGGGGGGTTCGGAGATACGCAGTATTTT
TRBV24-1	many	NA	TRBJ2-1	CATSDLSREFF	TGTGCCACCAGTGATCTTAGCCGTGAGTTCTTC
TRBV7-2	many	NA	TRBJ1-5	CASSSQGWVNQPQHF	TGTGCCAGCAGCTCGCAGGGGTGGGTCAATCAGCCCCAGCATTTT
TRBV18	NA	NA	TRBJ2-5	CASSRDGYQETQYF	TGTGCCAGCTCACGCGACGGTTACCAAGAGACCCAGTACTTC
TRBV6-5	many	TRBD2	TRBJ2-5	CASSYGGGETQYF	TGTGCCAGCAGTTATGGGGGAGGGGAGACCCAGTACTTC
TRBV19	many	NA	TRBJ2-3	CASRFPSTDTQYF	TGTGCCAGTCGGTTCCCAAGCACAGATACGCAGTATTTT
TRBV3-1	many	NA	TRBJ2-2	CASSPGTTGELFF	TGTGCCAGCAGCCCGGGTACCACCGGGGAGCTGTTTTTT
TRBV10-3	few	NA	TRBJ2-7	CATGAWGEQYF	TGTGCCACTGGGGCATGGGGAGAGCAGTACTTC
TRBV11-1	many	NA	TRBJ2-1	CASSLWLANNEQFF	TGTGCCAGCAGCTTGTGGCTAGCCAACAATGAGCAGTTCTTC
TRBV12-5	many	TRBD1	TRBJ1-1	CASGLGTVNTEAFF	TGTGCTAGTGGTCTAGGGACAGTGAACACTGAAGCTTTCTTT
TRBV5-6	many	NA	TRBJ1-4	CASSLGPKSTNEKLFF	TGTGCCAGCAGCCTAGGACCGAAATCAACTAATGAAAAACTGTTTTTT
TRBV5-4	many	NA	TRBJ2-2	CATHSGNTGELFF	TGTGCCACCCACTCGGGGAACACCGGGGAGCTGTTTTTT
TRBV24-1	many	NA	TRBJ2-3	CATSEVRADTQYF	TGTGCCACCAGTGAGGTGAGGGCAGATACGCAGTATTTT